The 25 T cell receptor beta chains reported below all come from one sample, sequenced in a study of early T cells in non-severe SARS-CoV-2 infection. TCRdb passed the 5' RACE reads through MiXCR, listing each CDR3 protein once. The sample carries under 70,000 distinct CDR3 sequences, about 8% recorded once. The sample here was whole blood, taken at baseline. These receptors all stem from an adult who was a healthcare worker with PCR-confirmed SARS-CoV-2 infection or an uninfected control (not recorded which).

The chain has TRBV12-3 or TRBV12-4 and TRBJ2-7, with D possibly being TRBD2 (5 bases). V was pared by 6 bases and J by 2 bases, with 8 bases between. CDR3 length equals 12 residues. CDR3 nucleotides: TGTGCCAGCAGAGACGGGGCCTACGAGCAGTACTTC. Its translation: CASRDGAYEQYF.

This clonotype was seen at least ten times. The chain combines TRBV10-3 with TRBJ1-3; the D is unclear. Per the germline V gene, CDR1 is ENHRY and CDR2 is SYGVKD. The length of the CDR3 is 16 residues. V lost 0 bases and J 0 bases, leaving 9 bases between the germline ends. CDR3 loop: CAISESGRISGNTIYF. Written as DNA, the CDR3 is TGTGCCATCAGTGAGTCGGGCAGGATCTCTGGAAACACCATATATTTT.

The sample holds a few counts of this clonotype. CDR3 DNA sequence: TGTGCCAGCAGTGACGGGAGCAATCAGCCCCAGCATTTT. Translated: CASSDGSNQPQHF. The chain uses TRBV6-4 and TRBJ1-5; no clear D gene. Germline V lookup: CDR1 MRHNA, CDR2 SNTAGT. V was shortened by 2 bases and J by 1 base, with 3 bases between the two germline ends. This CDR3 comprises 13 residues.

V and J are TRBV7-6 and TRBJ2-3; D may correspond to TRBD1 or TRBD2 (6 bases each). This CDR3 region has 13 residues. The V gene lost 7 bases and the J gene lost 8 bases, with 16 bases spanning the gap. Germline V gives CDR1 SGHVS, CDR2 FNYEAQ. CDR3 in amino acids: CASTATGTGTQYF. CDR3 nucleotides: TGTGCCAGCACCGCCACAGGGACTGGTACGCAGTATTTT. Full variable domain (remainder filled in from reference TRBV7-6 and TRBJ2-3): GAGVSQSPRYKVTKRGQDVALRCDPISGHVSLYWYRQALGQGPEFLTYFNYEAQQDKSGLPNDRFSAERPEGSISTLTIQRTEQRDSAMYRCASTATGTGTQYFGPGTRLTVL.

With regard to this clonotype: A much bigger clone sits one base away, suggesting this may be a read error. The chain is built from TRBV24-1 and TRBJ2-7; 7 bases map to TRBD1. The V gene's germline CDR1 is KGHDR and CDR2 SFDVKD. The CDR3 has 14 amino acids. The CDR3 DNA reads TGTGTCACCAGTGTAGGGGGACAGAACTACGAGCAGTACTTC. This translates into CVTSVGGQNYEQYF.

This clonotype came up a few times. The rearrangement uses TRBV6-2 or TRBV6-3 and TRBJ2-7; 8 bases line up with TRBD1. The ends lost 6 bases at V and 0 bases at J; junction bases unmatched: 19. The CDR3 runs 19 residues. Germline V gene lookup returns CDR1 MNHEY and CDR2 SVGEGT. DNA of the CDR3: TGTGCCAGCAGGGACCTCCGGGGCAGGGGGCCAACAAGCTCCTACGAGCAGTACTTC. Translation gives CASRDLRGRGPTSSYEQYF.

This clonotype was counted a few times. This chain connects TRBV21-1 to TRBJ1-5; the table names TRBD1, a call not compared with the DNA. TRBV21-1 represents a pseudogene. The CDR3 covers 12 residues. CDR3 in amino acids: CASIPGNQPQHF. Here the CDR3 DNA reads TGTGCCAGCATCCCGGGGAATCAGCCCCAGCATTTT.

The chain employs TRBV21-1 and TRBJ2-1; the D call TRBD2 from the table was never checked on the DNA. TRBV21-1 is flagged as a pseudogene. The CDR3 totals 15 residues. The CDR3 nucleotides read TGTGCCAGCAGCAAAGTCAGGCTAGGGAGCATTGAGCAGTTCTTC. This translates into CASSKVRLGSIEQFF.

The chain recombines TRBV7-3 with TRBJ2-7; D perhaps matches TRBD2 (6 bases). The CDR3 has 14 amino acids. V was trimmed by 0 bases and J by 7 bases, leaving 13 bases between them. CDR1 SGHTA and CDR2 FQGTGA come from the germline V gene. Written as DNA, the CDR3 is TGTGCCAGCAGCTTAACTCAAATGGGAGGAGAGCAGTACTTC. Residues: CASSLTQMGGEQYF.

This clonotype was found a few times. The V and J genes are TRBV28 and TRBJ2-5; D remains unclear. CDR1 MDHEN and CDR2 SYDVKM come from the germline V gene. This CDR3 is built from 11 residues. Trimming removed 8 bases at V and 4 bases at J, with 8 bases between. The CDR3 coding sequence is TGTGCCAGCCAAAAGGGAGAGACCCAGTACTTC. Its translation is CASQKGETQYF.

This clonotype occurred a few times. The chain couples TRBV7-9 to TRBJ2-1; D ambiguous. The length of the CDR3 is 14 residues. Germline CDR1 SEHNR, CDR2 FQNEAQ (reference sequence). V lost 1 base and J lost 6, with 10 bases in between. The CDR3 protein is CASSLGYSSNEQFF. The CDR3 DNA follows: TGTGCCAGCAGCTTAGGTTACTCCAGCAATGAGCAGTTCTTC.

This clonotype appeared a few times. This chain uses TRBV20-1 with TRBJ1-3, with no clear D. V was shortened by 6 bases and J by 4 bases, with 10 bases between the two germline ends. This CDR3 has 12 residues. CDR1 and CDR2 from the germline V gene are DFQATT and SNEGSKA (reference sequence). The CDR3 DNA reads TGCAGTGCCATAAGCTCGGGAAACACCATATATTTT. It codes for CSAISSGNTIYF.

This clonotype has only a few counts. V gene TRBV27 combines with J gene TRBJ2-7; TRBD1 matches at 7 bases. Losses at the gene ends were 3 bases for V and 6 bases for J; bases not matched to a gene: 5. Germline CDR1 is MNHEY and CDR2 is SMNVEV (reference sequence). CDR3 length: 13 residues. In DNA, the CDR3 is TGTGCCAGCAGTTTGACAGGGCGGCTCGAGCAGTACTTC. Protein: CASSLTGRLEQYF.

V usage is TRBV28 and J usage is TRBJ1-2; 10 nucleotides match TRBD1. From germline, CDR1 is MDHEN and CDR2 SYDVKM. The CDR3 contains 13 residues. Trimming cost V 5 bases and J 8 bases; bases outside gene matches: 5. The CDR3, as DNA: TGTGCCAGCAGTGGACAGGGGGAACCCGGCTACACCTTC. Its translation is CASSGQGEPGYTF.

The chain recombines TRBV6-2 or TRBV6-3 with TRBJ2-1, with 9 bases identical to TRBD2. The CDR3 loop spans 17 amino acids. Germline loops: CDR1 MNHEY, CDR2 SVGEGT. Losses at the gene ends were 6 bases for V and 2 bases for J; bases not matched to a gene: 11. The CDR3 DNA is TGTGCCAGCAGGCCTAGGACCGGGACTAGCCCCTACAATGAGCAGTTCTTC. Translating gives CASRPRTGTSPYNEQFF.

This clonotype was counted between two and nine times. The chain joins TRBV6-1 to TRBJ2-3; D is unclear. This CDR3 contains 16 residues. Germline CDR1 MNHNS, CDR2 SASEGT. Trimming cost V 3 bases and J 0 bases, with 13 bases left between them. The CDR3 spells CASSDWQQSSTDTQYF. Here the CDR3 DNA reads TGTGCCAGCAGTGACTGGCAGCAGTCTAGCACAGATACGCAGTATTTT.

This clonotype was detected only once. A much larger clone is a single base away; this may be a read error. The gene calls are TRBV5-7 and TRBJ2-4; no reliable D call. TRBV5-7 is an ORF; its function is uncertain. The CDR3 spans 16 residues. The V and J ends lost 1 base and 1 base respectively, with 12 bases between them. DNA of the CDR3: TGTGCCAGCAGCTTGAACCCGGCTGCGGCCAAAAACATTCAGTACTTC. Translation gives CASSLNPAAAKNIQYF.

This clonotype appeared many times. V and J are TRBV5-1 and TRBJ1-1, with 7 bases lining up with TRBD1. Germline V lookup: CDR1 SGHRS, CDR2 YFSETQ. There are 14 residues in the CDR3. V dropped 1 base and J dropped 10; count of bases not matched to a gene: 10. CDR3 sequence reads: CASSLRDRPMGAFF. CDR3 DNA: TGCGCCAGCAGCTTGAGGGACAGACCAATGGGAGCTTTCTTT.

This clonotype was observed a handful of times. This chain uses TRBV11-2 with TRBJ2-7; 10 nucleotides match TRBD1. CDR1 is SGHAT, CDR2 FQNNGV, per germline. The J segment lost 5 bases and the V segment lost 8 bases, leaving 6 bases of the junction unmatched. CDR3 length: 13 amino acids. The CDR3 spells CASLGQGVHEQYF. CDR3 nucleotide sequence: TGTGCCAGCTTAGGACAGGGGGTTCACGAGCAGTACTTC.

In this sample, this clonotype turned up many times. The DNA of the CDR3 is TGCGCCAGCAGCCCTAGAGGTCGGGACAGTGAGCAGTTCTTC. Translating it yields CASSPRGRDSEQFF. The chain carries TRBV4-3 and TRBJ2-1; 7 nucleotides agree with TRBD1. In germline, CDR1 is LGHNA, CDR2 YSLEER. This CDR3 comprises 14 residues. Losses at the gene ends were 4 bases for V and 9 bases for J; bases not matched to a gene: 9.

The chain recombines TRBV19 with TRBJ2-1; D might be TRBD1 (6 bases). Germline V lookup: CDR1 LNHDA, CDR2 SQIVND (reference sequence). Trimming shortened V by 6 bases and J by 4 bases, and 16 bases separated the two germline ends. CDR3 length: 15 amino acids. DNA for the CDR3: TGTGCCAGTAGCTTGGAGTTGGGGGCATACAATGAGCAGTTCTTC. It translates to CASSLELGAYNEQFF. Full variable domain (missing parts from reference TRBV19 and TRBJ2-1): DGGITQSPKYLFRKEGQNVTLSCEQNLNHDAMYWYRQDPGQGLRLIYYSQIVNDFQKGDIAEGYSVSREKKESFPLTVTSAQKNPTAFYLCASSLELGAYNEQFFGPGTRLTVL.

The genes are TRBV5-1 and TRBJ2-3; 11 nucleotides agree with TRBD2. Germline V gene data show CDR1 as SGHRS and CDR2 as YFSETQ. J gave up 1 base and V 5 bases, and 15 bases lay outside the gene matches. This CDR3 is built from 19 residues. The CDR3 coding sequence is TGCGCCAGCAGTTCTCCGGGACTAGCGGTCCCCCCCGGCACAGATACGCAGTATTTT. Translating it yields CASSSPGLAVPPGTDTQYF.

This clonotype occurred once. This chain links TRBV11-2 with TRBJ2-7; tentatively, D is TRBD1 (5 bases). The CDR3 runs to 14 residues. The V gene lost 0 bases and the J gene lost 7 bases, with 13 bases spanning the gap. From germline, CDR1 is SGHAT and CDR2 FQNNGV. The CDR3 bases are TGTGCCAGCAGCTTAGAGCCAGGGTCGGGTGAGCAGTACTTC. It codes for CASSLEPGSGEQYF.

At least ten counts were recorded for this clonotype. The rearrangement links TRBV27 to TRBJ1-2, with D possibly matching TRBD1 (6 bases). V lost 3 bases, J lost 0 bases, and 11 bases lay in between. Germline V CDR1 and CDR2: MNHEY, SMNVEV (reference sequence). The CDR3 loop spans 15 amino acids. CDR3 in DNA: TGTGCCAGCAGTTTCTCGGACAGAGCTAACTATGGCTACACCTTC. Its protein product is CASSFSDRANYGYTF.

This clonotype has a handful of counts. The rearrangement links TRBV4-1 to TRBJ2-1; D tentatively fits TRBD1 or TRBD2 (5 bases each). The CDR3 spans 18 residues. V was pared by 2 bases and J by 10 bases, with 27 bases between. Germline CDR1 reads MGHRA; CDR2 reads YSYEKL. The CDR3 reads CASSQYPEGLVGTWEQFF. The CDR3 DNA is TGCGCCAGCAGCCAATACCCAGAGGGCCTAGTGGGGACCTGGGAGCAGTTCTTC.